The 10 T cell receptor beta chains presented below share a single source sample, sequenced in a study of patients and donors after allogeneic stem cell transplantation. MiXCR was run by TCRdb on the RT-PCR reads, yielding one entry per CDR3 protein. Of approximately 210,000 distinct CDR3 sequences in the sample, around two fifths were seen once. The sequencing input was blood, either unsorted or a sorted T cell fraction (not recorded which). Source of these receptors: a human donor who was either an allogeneic HSCT recipient or a stem cell or donor lymphocyte infusion donor (not recorded which). It is not recorded whose cells these are; they may come from a transplant donor.

This clonotype was found once. This chain joins TRBV9 and TRBJ2-7; a weak D match, TRBD2 (5 bases). CDR1 and CDR2 from the germline V gene are SGDLS and YYNGEE. The ends were cut back, 2 bases at V and 1 base at J, with 13 bases in the middle. The CDR3 is made up of 15 amino acids. The CDR3 is CASSVSADWSYEQYF. Here the CDR3 DNA reads TGTGCCAGCAGCGTTTCAGCGGATTGGTCCTACGAGCAGTACTTC.

This clonotype was counted only a few times. CDR3 amino acids: CASSQYRGRGMPEAFF. CDR3 sequence (DNA): TGTGCCAGCAGCCAATACCGCGGCAGGGGGATGCCTGAAGCTTTCTTT. The rearrangement links TRBV3-1 to TRBJ1-1; 7 bases map to TRBD1. The CDR3 sequence is 16 residues long. V lost 2 bases and J lost 6; bases outside the gene matches: 12. Germline V lookup: CDR1 LGHDT, CDR2 YNNKEL (reference sequence).

This clonotype appeared a few times. The chain joins TRBV5-8 to TRBJ1-1; D is undetermined. Germline CDR1 SGHTS, CDR2 YDEGEE. The CDR3 covers 14 residues. V lost 7 bases and J lost 0, with 13 bases in between. CDR3 amino acids: CASGETRMNTEAFF. For the CDR3, the DNA is TGTGCCAGCGGGGAGACAAGGATGAACACTGAAGCTTTCTTT.

The chain combines TRBV25-1 with TRBJ1-1; D ambiguous. The length of the CDR3 is 13 residues. The germline CDR1 and CDR2 sequences are MGHDK and SYGVNS. The germline V and J ends were trimmed by 3 bases and 7 bases, with 12 bases remaining between them. CDR3 amino acids: CASSDEAAREAFF. The CDR3 nucleotides read TGTGCCAGCAGTGACGAGGCTGCCCGTGAAGCTTTCTTT.

This rearrangement joins TRBV27 to TRBJ1-3; D gene uncertain. CDR1 is MNHEY, CDR2 SMNVEV, per germline (reference sequence). V lost 3 bases to trimming and J lost 0 bases, with 9 bases between them. The CDR3 is 15 amino acids. The CDR3 coding sequence is TGTGCCAGCAGTTTGAACGGATACTCTGGAAACACCATATATTTT. It is translated as CASSLNGYSGNTIYF.

The chain joins TRBV3-1 to TRBJ1-1; D is perhaps TRBD1 (5 bases). Germline V gene lookup returns CDR1 LGHDT and CDR2 YNNKEL (reference sequence). This CDR3 comprises 14 residues. V was cut by 1 base and J by 4 bases, with 10 bases left in between. The CDR3 DNA is TGTGCCAGCAGCCAAGGGACGGGGGGCACTGAAGCTTTCTTT. It yields the protein CASSQGTGGTEAFF.

The V and J genes are TRBV20-1 and TRBJ2-1; 13 bases map to TRBD2. Looked up from germline, CDR1 is DFQATT and CDR2 is SNEGSKA (reference sequence). With 2 bases clipped from V and 4 bases from J, the junction kept 11 bases outside the gene matches. The CDR3 runs 18 residues. The DNA of the CDR3 is TGCAGTGCTAGACCCCCAGGACTAGCGGGAGTAGTGTACAATGAGCAGTTCTTC. This encodes CSARPPGLAGVVYNEQFF.

CDR3 coding DNA: TGTGCCAGCAGCTTAGATATTGGACAGATATTCTCTGGAAACACCATATATTTT. Protein sequence: CASSLDIGQIFSGNTIYF. The chain is built from TRBV7-6 and TRBJ1-3; tentatively, D is TRBD1 (6 bases). CDR1 SGHVS and CDR2 FNYEAQ come from the germline V gene. The germline V and J ends were trimmed by 1 base and 0 bases, with 16 bases remaining between them. This CDR3 is built from 18 residues. Full variable domain (rest looked up from reference TRBV7-6 and TRBJ1-3): GAGVSQSPRYKVTKRGQDVALRCDPISGHVSLYWYRQALGQGPEFLTYFNYEAQQDKSGLPNDRFSAERPEGSISTLTIQRTEQRDSAMYRCASSLDIGQIFSGNTIYFGEGSWLTVV.

In its sample, this clonotype was seen a few times. The chain couples TRBV28 to TRBJ2-7; D not resolved. Between the trimmed V and J ends, which lost 3 bases and 4 bases, there was a span of 7 bases. This CDR3 region has 12 residues. The germline gives CDR1 MDHEN, CDR2 SYDVKM. The CDR3 DNA follows: TGTGCCAGCAGTTTGCGTGATTACGAGCAGTACTTC. Translated, it gives CASSLRDYEQYF.

This sequence joins TRBV6-5 and TRBJ1-1, with 9 bases aligning to TRBD1. This CDR3 region has 16 residues. In germline, CDR1 is MNHEY, CDR2 SVGAGI. V shed 2 bases, J shed 3 bases, and the junction held 7 bases outside the gene matches. CDR3 sequence (DNA): TGTGCCAGCAGTTACCGGACAGGGGCCGGGGACACTGAAGCTTTCTTT. Translating gives CASSYRTGAGDTEAFF.